What follows are 19 T cell receptor beta chains derived from one specimen sequenced in a study of cytomegalovirus exposure and HLA in healthy donors. In the PCR, 60 Vbeta and 13 Jbeta primers were used. Measured with immunoSEQ multiplex PCR; TCRdb has only the in-frame clones, and not every one. This sample lists some 75,000 clones; its ten largest clones have around 7.2%. Input material: PBMCs. These receptors came from a female donor in good health and CMV-seropositive.

For the CDR3, the DNA is TGTGCCAGCAGCCCGGGGACAGGGGCCTACGAGCAGTACTTC. Its translation: CASSPGTGAYEQYF. The chain carries TRBV7-6 and TRBJ2-5; 10 positions agree with TRBD1. The DNA matches TRBJ2-7 better at its end, which makes the J call doubtful. The CDR3 has 14 residues. CDR1 is SGHVS and CDR2 is FNYEAQ in the germline V gene.

The chain has TRBV28 and TRBJ2-1; TRBD1 matches at 8 bases. Germline CDR1 is MDHEN and CDR2 is SYDVKM. The junction had 6 bases not matched to a gene; V was cut back by 5 bases and J by 3 bases. There are 15 residues in the CDR3. Here the CDR3 reads CASSPSGGRYNEQFF. The CDR3 nucleotides are TGTGCCAGCAGTCCCTCAGGGGGCCGCTACAATGAGCAGTTCTTC.

The chain recombines TRBV7-8 with TRBJ1-3; 7 nucleotides align to TRBD1. Germline loops: CDR1 SGHVS, CDR2 FQNEAQ. The CDR3 has 14 residues. V lost 5 bases, J lost 3 bases, and 4 bases stayed unmatched. Here the CDR3 DNA reads TGTGCCAGCAGCCCGGACAGGTTTGGAAACACCATATATTTT. Translating it yields CASSPDRFGNTIYF.

The chain is built from TRBV2 and TRBJ2-5, with 10 bases lining up with TRBD2. Germline V gene data show CDR1 as SNHLY and CDR2 as FYNNEI. V lost 7 bases to trimming and J lost 2 bases; unmatched junction nucleotides: 7. This CDR3 is 15 amino acids long. DNA of the CDR3: TGTGCCAGCAACCAGGGACTAGCGACTCAAGAGACCCAGTACTTC. Residues: CASNQGLATQETQYF. Together with reference TRBV2 and TRBJ2-5, the CDR3 gives the full variable domain: EPEVTQTPSHQVTQMGQEVILRCVPISNHLYFYWYRQILGQKVEFLVSFYNNEISEKSEIFDDQFSVERPDGSNFTLKIRSTKLEDSAMYFCASNQGLATQETQYFGPGTRLLVL.

The V call is TRBV15, the J call TRBJ1-3; D remains unclear. Looked up from germline, CDR1 is LNHNV and CDR2 is YYDKDF (reference sequence). This CDR3 is built from 16 residues. V dropped 0 bases and J dropped 2 bases, with 11 bases sitting between them. The CDR3 sequence is CATSRDWEFTGNTIYF. CDR3 in DNA: TGTGCCACCAGCAGAGATTGGGAGTTTACTGGAAACACCATATATTTT.

The chain uses TRBV6-1 and TRBJ2-5; TRBD1 is a possible D gene (5 bases). Trimming cost V 2 bases and J 2 bases, with 21 bases left between them. CDR3 size: 18 residues. CDR1 is MNHNS and CDR2 is SASEGT in the germline V gene. CDR3 DNA: TGTGCCAGCAGTGAAATTAGTGGTCCAGGGATTGGGCAAGAGACCCAGTACTTC. It encodes CASSEISGPGIGQETQYF.

The chain recombines TRBV7-6 with TRBJ2-2; 13 positions agree with TRBD2. V dropped 5 bases and J dropped 2; count of bases not matched to a gene: 2. The CDR3 contains 16 residues. Germline loops: CDR1 SGHVS, CDR2 FNYEAQ. CDR3 sequence (DNA): TGTGCCAGCAGCGGACTAGCGGGAGCCAACACCGGGGAGCTGTTTTTT. Its protein product is CASSGLAGANTGELFF.

This chain joins TRBV9 and TRBJ1-3; D unresolved. Germline V CDR1 and CDR2: SGDLS, YYNGEE. V was trimmed by 4 bases and J by 4 bases, leaving 12 bases between them. This CDR3 contains 14 residues. CDR3 bases: TGTGCCAGCAGCACTTTAGACGGGGGAAACACCATATATTTT. Translating gives CASSTLDGGNTIYF. The full variable domain, completed using reference TRBV9 and TRBJ1-3, is DSGVTQTPKHLITATGQRVTLRCSPRSGDLSVYWYQQSLDQGLQFLIQYYNGEERAKGNILERFSAQQFPDLHSELNLSSLELGDSALYFCASSTLDGGNTIYFGEGSWLTVV.

The genes are TRBV18 and TRBJ1-5, with 8 bases fitting TRBD1. The germline V gene encodes CDR1 KGHSH and CDR2 LQKENI. The CDR3 has 14 residues. The junction had 2 bases not matched to a gene; V was cut back by 5 bases and J by 2 bases. The CDR3 is CASSSGQGNQPQHF. The CDR3, as DNA: TGTGCCAGCTCATCGGGACAGGGCAATCAGCCCCAGCATTTT.

The chain joins TRBV7-8 to TRBJ2-7, with a tentative D call TRBD1 (5 bases). Trimming removed 6 bases at V and 5 bases at J, with 14 bases between. This CDR3 is 13 amino acids long. Germline V gene lookup returns CDR1 SGHVS and CDR2 FQNEAQ. The CDR3 reads CASSQGARHEQYF. The CDR3 bases are TGTGCCAGCAGTCAGGGCGCTAGGCACGAGCAGTACTTC. The variable domain in full, completed from reference TRBV7-8 and TRBJ2-7, reads GAGVSQSPRYKVAKRGQDVALRCDPISGHVSLFWYQQALGQGPEFLTYFQNEAQLDKSGLPSDRFFAERPEGSVSTLKIQRTQQEDSAVYLCASSQGARHEQYFGPGTRLTVT.

The chain employs TRBV18 and TRBJ1-1; D may be TRBD1 (6 bases). The CDR3 extends over 15 amino acids. Germline assignment: CDR1 KGHSH and CDR2 LQKENI. The germline V and J ends were trimmed by 5 bases and 0 bases, with 13 bases remaining between them. The CDR3 DNA reads as TGTGCCAGCTCATCCCGACAGGCCGTGAACACTGAAGCTTTCTTT. As protein: CASSSRQAVNTEAFF.

This chain uses TRBV6-4 with TRBJ1-1; 7 positions match TRBD1. The CDR3 runs 14 residues. V lost 3 bases and J lost 0; bases outside the gene matches: 1. Germline assignment: CDR1 MRHNA and CDR2 SNTAGT. The chain's CDR3 is CASSEGGLNTEAFF. CDR3 in DNA: TGTGCCAGCAGTGAAGGGGGCCTGAACACTGAAGCTTTCTTT.

The chain carries TRBV7-2 and TRBJ2-3; D perhaps matches TRBD1 (6 bases). V was pared by 5 bases and J by 1 base, with 13 bases between. Germline V CDR1 and CDR2: SGHTA, FQGNSA. The CDR3 contains 15 residues. CDR3 DNA sequence: TGTGCCAGCAGCCGTAGAAGACAGGGCACAGATACGCAGTATTTT. This gives the protein CASSRRRQGTDTQYF. Full variable domain (remainder filled in from reference TRBV7-2 and TRBJ2-3): GAGVSQSPSNKVTEKGKDVELRCDPISGHTALYWYRQSLGQGLEFLIYFQGNSAPDKSGLPSDRFSAERTGGSVSTLTIQRTQQEDSAVYLCASSRRRQGTDTQYFGPGTRLTVL.

V is TRBV7-9 and J is TRBJ1-1, with a possible D match to TRBD1 (5 bases). Germline loops: CDR1 SEHNR, CDR2 FQNEAQ (reference sequence). The CDR3 totals 17 residues. Trimming cost V 4 bases and J 1 base, with 19 bases left between them. CDR3 sequence (DNA): TGTGCCAGCAGCTCAAGGGGTCAGGCGGGATCGAACACTGAAGCTTTCTTT. Its protein product is CASSSRGQAGSNTEAFF.

This rearrangement joins TRBV4-3 to TRBJ2-1; 8 nucleotides match TRBD1. The CDR3 is 13 amino acids. Germline V gives CDR1 LGHNA, CDR2 YSLEER. The V segment lost 4 bases and the J segment 10 bases; nucleotides outside the gene matches: 6. The CDR3 loop reads CASSPRQGLEQFF. The CDR3 DNA reads as TGCGCCAGCAGCCCACGACAGGGGCTCGAGCAGTTCTTC.

V is TRBV6-6 and J is TRBJ2-7; D gene ambiguous. V lost 3 bases and J 0 bases, leaving 12 bases between the germline ends. This CDR3 has 15 amino acids. CDR1 is MNHNY and CDR2 is SVGAGI in the germline V gene (reference sequence). CDR3 coding DNA: TGTGCCAGCAGTTATCGCGCGTCACCCTCCTACGAGCAGTACTTC. This sequence encodes CASSYRASPSYEQYF.

The chain recombines TRBV6-1 with TRBJ2-6; 7 bases fit TRBD2. V was clipped by 6 bases and J by 1 base; unmatched bases: 3. CDR3 length equals 15 residues. CDR1 and CDR2 from the germline V gene are MNHNS and SASEGT. This CDR3 is CASRAGGSGANVLTF. DNA of the CDR3: TGTGCCAGCAGAGCCGGGGGGTCTGGGGCCAACGTCCTGACTTTC.

The chain joins TRBV5-1 to TRBJ2-3; TRBD2 aligns across 7 bases. The J segment lost 1 base and the V segment lost 1 base, leaving 3 bases of the junction unmatched. The germline V gene encodes CDR1 SGHRS and CDR2 YFSETQ. The CDR3 runs 15 residues. The CDR3 DNA sequence: TGCGCCAGCAGCTTGTATACTAGCGGCACAGATACGCAGTATTTT. Translated: CASSLYTSGTDTQYF.

J is TRBJ2-4 and V is TRBV7-2, with TRBD1 matching 11 bases. CDR1 is SGHTA, CDR2 FQGNSA, per germline. With 5 bases clipped from V and 8 bases from J, the junction kept 5 bases outside the gene matches. The CDR3 totals 14 residues. CDR3 in DNA: TGTGCCAGCAGCAACCGGGACAGGGGGGACATTCAGTACTTC. Amino acids: CASSNRDRGDIQYF.